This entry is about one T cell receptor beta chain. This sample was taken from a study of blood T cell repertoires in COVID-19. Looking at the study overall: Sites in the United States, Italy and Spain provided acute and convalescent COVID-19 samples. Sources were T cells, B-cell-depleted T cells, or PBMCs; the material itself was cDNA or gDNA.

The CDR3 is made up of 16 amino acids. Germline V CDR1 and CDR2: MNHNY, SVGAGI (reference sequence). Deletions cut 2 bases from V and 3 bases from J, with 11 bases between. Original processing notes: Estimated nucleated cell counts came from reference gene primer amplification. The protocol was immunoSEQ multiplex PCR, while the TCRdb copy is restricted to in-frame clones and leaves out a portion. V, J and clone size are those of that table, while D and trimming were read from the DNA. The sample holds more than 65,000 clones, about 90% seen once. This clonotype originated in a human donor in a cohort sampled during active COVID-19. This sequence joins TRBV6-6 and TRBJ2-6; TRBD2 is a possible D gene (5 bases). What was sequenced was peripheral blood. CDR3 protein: CASSYLASDGANVLTF. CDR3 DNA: TGTGCCAGCAGTTACCTAGCCTCGGATGGGGCCAACGTCCTGACTTTC.